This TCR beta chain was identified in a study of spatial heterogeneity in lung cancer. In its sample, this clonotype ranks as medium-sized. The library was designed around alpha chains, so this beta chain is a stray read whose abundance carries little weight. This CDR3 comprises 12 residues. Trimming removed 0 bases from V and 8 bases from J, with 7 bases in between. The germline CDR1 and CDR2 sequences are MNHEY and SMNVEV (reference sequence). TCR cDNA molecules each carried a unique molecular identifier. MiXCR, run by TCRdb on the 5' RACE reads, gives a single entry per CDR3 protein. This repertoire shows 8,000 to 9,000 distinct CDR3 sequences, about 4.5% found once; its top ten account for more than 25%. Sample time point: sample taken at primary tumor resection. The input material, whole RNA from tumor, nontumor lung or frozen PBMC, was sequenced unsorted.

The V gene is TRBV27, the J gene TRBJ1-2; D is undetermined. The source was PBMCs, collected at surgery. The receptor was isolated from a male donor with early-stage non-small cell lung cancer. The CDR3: CASSLSGTGYTF. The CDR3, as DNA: TGTGCCAGCAGTTTATCGGGTACAGGCTACACCTTC.